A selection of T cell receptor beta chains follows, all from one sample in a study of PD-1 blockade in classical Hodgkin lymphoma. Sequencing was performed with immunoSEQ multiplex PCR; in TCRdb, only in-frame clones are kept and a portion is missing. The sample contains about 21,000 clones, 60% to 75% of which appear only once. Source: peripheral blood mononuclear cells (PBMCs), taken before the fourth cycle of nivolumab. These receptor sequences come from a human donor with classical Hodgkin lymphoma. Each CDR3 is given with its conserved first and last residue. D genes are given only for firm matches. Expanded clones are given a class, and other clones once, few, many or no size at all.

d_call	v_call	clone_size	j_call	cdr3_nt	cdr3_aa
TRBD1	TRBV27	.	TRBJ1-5	TGTGCCAGCAGCCCCGACAGGGTTCGGAATCAGCCCCAGCATTTT	CASSPDRVRNQPQHF
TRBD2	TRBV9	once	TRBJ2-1	TGTGCCAGCAGCGTAGCAGCGGGAGGGCCTTCAGATGAGCAGTTCTTC	CASSVAAGGPSDEQFF
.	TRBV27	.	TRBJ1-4	TGTGCCAGCAGTTTCGTCTGGGGTTCTGAAAAACTGTTTTTT	CASSFVWGSEKLFF
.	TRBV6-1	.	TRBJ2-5	TGTACCAGCAGTGCTGGACACACGCAAGAGACCCAGTACTTC	CTSSAGHTQETQYF
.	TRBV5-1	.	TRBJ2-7	TGCGCCAGCAGCAGGGAGGTTTTTGGATACGAGCAGTACTTC	CASSREVFGYEQYF
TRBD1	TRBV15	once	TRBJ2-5	TGTGCCACCAGCAGAGCCAAGGGGGGACAGGGTTCCCTCTACCAAGAGACCCAGTACTTC	CATSRAKGGQGSLYQETQYF
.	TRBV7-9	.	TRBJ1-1	TGTGCCAGCAGCCTGTTTGGCACTGAAGCTTTCTTT	CASSLFGTEAFF
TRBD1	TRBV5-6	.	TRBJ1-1	TGTGCCAGCAGCTTTAGCAGGTCCAGGGGGGCAGAAGCTTTCTTT	CASSFSRSRGAEAFF
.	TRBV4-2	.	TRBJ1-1	TGTGCCAGCAGCCAAGTGGGGGTTCTGGCCGACATGAACACTGAAGCTTTCTTT	CASSQVGVLADMNTEAFF
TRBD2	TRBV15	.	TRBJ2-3	TGTGCCACCAGCAGAGATCGTGGACTAGCGGCTAGCACAGATACGCAGTATTTT	CATSRDRGLAASTDTQYF
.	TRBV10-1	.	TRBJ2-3	TGCGCCAGCAGTCCCCTGGGGACCAGATACACAGATACGCAGTATTTT	CASSPLGTRYTDTQYF
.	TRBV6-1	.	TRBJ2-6	TGTGCCAGCAGTGAAGCCTCTACGAGCTCTGGGGCCAACGTCCTGACTTTC	CASSEASTSSGANVLTF
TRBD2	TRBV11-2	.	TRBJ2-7	TGTGCCAGCAGCTTAGGGGTAGCGGGAGTCGAGCAGTACTTC	CASSLGVAGVEQYF
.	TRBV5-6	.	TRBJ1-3	TGTGCCAGCTCCGACCTGGGAAACACCATATATTTT	CASSDLGNTIYF
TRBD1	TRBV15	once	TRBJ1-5	TGTGCCACCAGCAGAGCCGGGACAGGGGGCTTGCAGCCCCAGCATTTT	CATSRAGTGGLQPQHF
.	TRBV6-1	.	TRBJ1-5	TGTGCCAGCAGTGAACCGGGGGGACGCAATCAGCCCCAGCATTTT	CASSEPGGRNQPQHF
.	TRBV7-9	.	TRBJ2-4	TGTGCCAGCAGCTTAGCGGGGAGAAACATTCAGTACTTC	CASSLAGRNIQYF
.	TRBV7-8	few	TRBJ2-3	TGTGCCAGCAGCTTAGTCACAGGGTTTATGGATACGCAGTATTTT	CASSLVTGFMDTQYF
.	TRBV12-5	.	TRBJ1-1	TGTGCTAGTGGCTCCGGGACGGTGAACACTGAAGCTTTCTTT	CASGSGTVNTEAFF
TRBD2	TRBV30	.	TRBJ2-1	TGTGCCTGGAGGGGCCGGACTAGCGGAAACTACAATGAGCAGTTCTTC	CAWRGRTSGNYNEQFF
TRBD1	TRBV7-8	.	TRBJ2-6	TGTGCCAGCAGCCCGCCTGGAAGGGGGCTAGGTGGGGCCAACGTCCTGACTTTC	CASSPPGRGLGGANVLTF
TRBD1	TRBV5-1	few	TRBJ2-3	TGCGCCAGCAGCCCGGGACAGGGAAACACAGATACGCAGTATTTT	CASSPGQGNTDTQYF
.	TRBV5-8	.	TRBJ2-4	TGTGCCACCCCCACAGGGTGGGAAAACATTCAGTACTTC	CATPTGWENIQYF
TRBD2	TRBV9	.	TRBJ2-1	TGTGCCAGCAGCACATCTAGCGGGAGTGCGAATGAGCAGTTCTTC	CASSTSSGSANEQFF
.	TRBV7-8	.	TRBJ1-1	TGTGCCAGCACTTATGGCGTTTGGGGCGTGGCCGGGGACACTGAAGCTTTCTTT	CASTYGVWGVAGDTEAFF
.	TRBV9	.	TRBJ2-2	TGTGCCAGCAGCGTAGGTTTTAGCGGTGGCACCGGGGAGCTGTTTTTT	CASSVGFSGGTGELFF
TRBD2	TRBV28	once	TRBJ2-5	TGTGCCAGCAGTTTGTGGTCTAGCGGTGGGATCCAAGAGACCCAGTACTTC	CASSLWSSGGIQETQYF
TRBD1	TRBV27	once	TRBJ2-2	TGTGCCAGCAGGCCGGGACAGACTTACACCGGGGAGCTGTTTTTT	CASRPGQTYTGELFF
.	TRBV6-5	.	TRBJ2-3	TGTGCCAGCAGTTACGGTGGGGTAAGCACAGATACGCAGTATTTT	CASSYGGVSTDTQYF
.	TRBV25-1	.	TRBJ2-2	TGTGCCAGCAGTGTTAGCGGAACGAACACCGGGGAGCTGTTTTTT	CASSVSGTNTGELFF
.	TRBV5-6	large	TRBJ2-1	TGTGCCAGCAGCTTGCTATTGAGCAATGAGCAGTTCTTC	CASSLLLSNEQFF
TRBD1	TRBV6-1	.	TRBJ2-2	TGTGCCAGCAGTTGGACAGGGGGCTTCGGGGAGCTGTTTTTT	CASSWTGGFGELFF
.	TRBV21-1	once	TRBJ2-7	TGTGCCAGCAGCAAAGCCAGCGGGAGTCACGAGCAGTACTTC	CASSKASGSHEQYF
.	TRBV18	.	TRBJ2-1	TGTGCCAGCTCACCAGGGGGCAACCCCTTCAATGAGCAGTTCTTC	CASSPGGNPFNEQFF
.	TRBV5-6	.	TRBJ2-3	TGTGCCAGCAGCTTGCGAGGGATTGGGTTCACAGATACGCAGTATTTT	CASSLRGIGFTDTQYF
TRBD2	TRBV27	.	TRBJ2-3	TGTGCCAGCAGTCTCCCGGCTAGCGGGATGGATACGCAGTATTTT	CASSLPASGMDTQYF
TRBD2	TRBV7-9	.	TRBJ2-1	TGTGCCAGCAGTTCCGGGACTAGCAATGAGCAGTTCTTC	CASSSGTSNEQFF
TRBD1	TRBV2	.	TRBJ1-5	TGTGCCAGCAGTGGGACAGGGGGCTCTAGACAGCCCCAGCATTTT	CASSGTGGSRQPQHF
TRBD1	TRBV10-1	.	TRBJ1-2	TGCGCCAGCAGCCCGGACAGGAACTATGGCTACACCTTC	CASSPDRNYGYTF
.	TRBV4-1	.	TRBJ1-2	TGCGCCAGCAGCCGGGGGGGGCCAGGGAGATATGGCTACACCTTC	CASSRGGPGRYGYTF
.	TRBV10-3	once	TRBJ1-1	TGTGCCATCAGTGATAGGATGAACACTGAAGCTTTCTTT	CAISDRMNTEAFF
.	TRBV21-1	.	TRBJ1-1	.	CASSKWGGGTEAFF
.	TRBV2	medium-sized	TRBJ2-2	TGTGCCAGCAGTGTGGGGGTTAACACCGGGGAGCTGTTTTTT	CASSVGVNTGELFF
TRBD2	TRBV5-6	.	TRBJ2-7	TGTGCCAGCAGCTTGCATACTAGCGGGAGAGACGAGCAGTACTTC	CASSLHTSGRDEQYF
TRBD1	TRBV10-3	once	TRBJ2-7	TGTGCCATCAGTGAGTCGACGGACAGGGGGTACGAGCAGTACTTC	CAISESTDRGYEQYF
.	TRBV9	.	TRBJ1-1	TGTGCCAGCAGCAAACGTCTGGGGAGCACTGAAGCTTTCTTT	CASSKRLGSTEAFF
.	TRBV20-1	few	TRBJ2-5	TGCAGTGCTGGGATGGCGGAGACCCAGTACTTC	CSAGMAETQYF
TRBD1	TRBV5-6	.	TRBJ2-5	TGTGCCAGCAGCTCCCGGACAGGGGAGGCTTTGGCCCAGTACTTC	CASSSRTGEALAQYF
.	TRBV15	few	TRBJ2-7	TGTGCCACCAGCGCCCCGGGACGGAAAGAATACGAGCAGTACTTC	CATSAPGRKEYEQYF
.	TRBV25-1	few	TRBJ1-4	TGTGCCAGCAGTGAATGGGGGGGCGGCAATGAAAAACTGTTTTTT	CASSEWGGGNEKLFF
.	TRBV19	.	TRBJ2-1	TGTGCCAGTAAGGGGGGGACAGGAGACAATGAGCAGTTCTTC	CASKGGTGDNEQFF
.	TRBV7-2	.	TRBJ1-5	TGTGCCAGCAGCTTAGTCCCCCCAGGGCATAGCAATCAGCCCCAGCATTTT	CASSLVPPGHSNQPQHF
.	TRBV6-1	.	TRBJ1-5	TGTGCCAGCAGAGCTCGGGACGGAAGCAATCAGCCCCAGCATTTT	CASRARDGSNQPQHF
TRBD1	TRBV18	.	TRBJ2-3	TGTGCCAGCTCACCCGGGACAGGGACAGATACGCAGTATTTT	CASSPGTGTDTQYF
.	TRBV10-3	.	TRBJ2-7	TGTGCCATCAATGAGTCAGCAGCCTACGAGCAGTACTTC	CAINESAAYEQYF